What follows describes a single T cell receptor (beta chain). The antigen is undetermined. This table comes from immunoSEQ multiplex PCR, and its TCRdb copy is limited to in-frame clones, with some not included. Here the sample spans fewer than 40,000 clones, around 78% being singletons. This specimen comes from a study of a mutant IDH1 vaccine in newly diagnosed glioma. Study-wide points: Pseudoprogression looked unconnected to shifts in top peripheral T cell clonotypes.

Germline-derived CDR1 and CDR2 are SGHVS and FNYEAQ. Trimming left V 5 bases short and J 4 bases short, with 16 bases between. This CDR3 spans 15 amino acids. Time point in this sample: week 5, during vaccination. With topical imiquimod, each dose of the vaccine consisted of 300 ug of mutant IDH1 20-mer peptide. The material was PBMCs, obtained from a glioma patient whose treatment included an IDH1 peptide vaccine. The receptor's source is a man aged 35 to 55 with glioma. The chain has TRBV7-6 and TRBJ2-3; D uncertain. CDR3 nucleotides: TGTGCCAGCAGCCTCTCTTTTTTCGCGGCAGATACGCAGTATTTT. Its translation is CASSLSFFAADTQYF. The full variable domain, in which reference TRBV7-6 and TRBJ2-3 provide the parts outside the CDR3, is GAGVSQSPRYKVTKRGQDVALRCDPISGHVSLYWYRQALGQGPEFLTYFNYEAQQDKSGLPNDRFSAERPEGSISTLTIQRTEQRDSAMYRCASSLSFFAADTQYFGPGTRLTVL.